This T cell receptor beta chain was profiled in a study of patients and donors after allogeneic stem cell transplantation. TCRdb reprocessed the RT-PCR reads with MiXCR, giving one entry per CDR3 protein. Of 800,000 to 1,000,000 distinct CDR3 sequences listed, around 17% are singletons. Germline CDR1 reads MNHNS; CDR2 reads SASEGT. V was pared by 8 bases and J by 0 bases, with 10 bases between. There are 13 residues in the CDR3. This clonotype has more than one count but fewer than ten. The sequenced material came from blood, either unsorted or a sorted T cell fraction (not recorded which). J is TRBJ1-1 and V is TRBV6-1; D gene uncertain. The origin of this receptor is a human donor who was either an allogeneic HSCT recipient or a stem cell or donor lymphocyte infusion donor (not recorded which). It is not recorded whose cells these are; they may come from a transplant donor. The CDR3 is CASLGTVNTEAFF. CDR3 sequence (DNA): TGTGCCAGCTTGGGAACGGTGAACACTGAAGCTTTCTTT.